This passage covers 20 T cell receptor beta chains from one sample sequenced in a study of radiotherapy plus CTLA-4 blockade in lung cancer. The data were produced by immunoSEQ multiplex PCR, yet TCRdb's version contains in-frame clones alone and is incomplete. In the table there are 55,000 to 80,000 clones, 60% to 80% of which are singletons. The sequencing here drew on peripheral blood, taken from a patient treated with radiotherapy plus ipilimumab. The receptor source for this set is a human donor with non-small cell lung cancer who had a complete response to radiotherapy plus ipilimumab.

The J gene is TRBJ1-5, the V gene TRBV15; the match to TRBD1 covers 7 bases. Per the germline V gene, CDR1 is LNHNV and CDR2 is YYDKDF (reference sequence). This CDR3 comprises 18 residues. Germline trimming cut 3 bases from V and 0 bases from J; bases unmatched to any gene: 11. Written as DNA, the CDR3 is TGTGCCACCAGCAGGAGTATTGGGACAGTAATTAGCAATCAGCCCCAGCATTTT. Translation: CATSRSIGTVISNQPQHF. The full variable domain, in which reference TRBV15 and TRBJ1-5 provide the parts outside the CDR3, is DAMVIQNPRYQVTQFGKPVTLSCSQTLNHNVMYWYQQKSSQAPKLLFHYYDKDFNNEADTPDNFQSRRPNTSFCFLDIRSPGLGDTAMYLCATSRSIGTVISNQPQHFGDGTRLSIL.

This chain links TRBV9 with TRBJ1-1; maybe TRBD1 (6 bases). CDR1 and CDR2 from the germline V gene are SGDLS and YYNGEE. The CDR3 is made up of 16 amino acids. V shed 5 bases and J shed 2 bases, with 19 bases lying between them. The CDR3 DNA follows: TGTGCCAGCAGTCCCACCGGGACACCATTTAACACTGAAGCTTTCTTT. This encodes CASSPTGTPFNTEAFF. The complete variable domain, with remaining parts taken from reference TRBV9 and TRBJ1-1, reads DSGVTQTPKHLITATGQRVTLRCSPRSGDLSVYWYQQSLDQGLQFLIQYYNGEERAKGNILERFSAQQFPDLHSELNLSSLELGDSALYFCASSPTGTPFNTEAFFGQGTRLTVV.

V is TRBV5-5 and J is TRBJ2-7; 8 bases match TRBD1. V was clipped by 3 bases and J by 3 bases; unmatched bases: 5. Germline V gene data show CDR1 as SGHKS and CDR2 as YYEKEE (reference sequence). The CDR3 runs to 14 residues. CDR3 residues: CASSSDRVFYEQYF. For the CDR3, the DNA is TGTGCCAGCAGCTCGGACAGGGTTTTCTACGAGCAGTACTTC.

This chain joins TRBV5-6 and TRBJ1-5; D remains ambiguous. The germline CDR1 and CDR2 sequences are SGHDT and YYEEEE. The CDR3 loop spans 14 amino acids. V was cut by 2 bases and J by 9 bases, with 15 bases left in between. The CDR3 DNA reads TGTGCCAGCAGCTTTTATTGGATCCGCGGGCCCCAGCATTTT. Translated: CASSFYWIRGPQHF.

V and J are TRBV5-1 and TRBJ2-5, with D possibly being TRBD2 (6 bases). The CDR3 runs 13 residues. The V and J ends lost 5 bases and 5 bases respectively, with 13 bases between them. CDR1 SGHRS and CDR2 YFSETQ come from the germline V gene. CDR3 in amino acids: CASSDGGLETQYF. In nucleotides, the CDR3 is TGCGCCAGCAGTGATGGAGGGCTCGAGACCCAGTACTTC.

The V and J genes are TRBV7-9 and TRBJ1-2; D gene uncertain. The CDR3 runs 13 residues. V lost 5 bases and J 4 bases, leaving 11 bases between the germline ends. The V gene's germline CDR1 is SEHNR and CDR2 FQNEAQ (reference sequence). This CDR3 reads CASSPPGLYGYTF. Here the CDR3 DNA reads TGTGCCAGCAGCCCGCCCGGCCTCTATGGCTACACCTTC. Filled out from reference TRBV7-9 and TRBJ1-2, the complete variable domain reads DTGVSQNPRHKITKRGQNVTFRCDPISEHNRLYWYRQTLGQGPEFLTYFQNEAQLEKSRLLSDRFSAERPKGSFSTLEIQRTEQGDSAMYLCASSPPGLYGYTFGSGTRLTVV.

V usage is TRBV7-9 and J usage is TRBJ1-1; D uncertain. Trimming removed 4 bases from V and 7 bases from J, with 4 bases in between. Germline V gene sequence: CDR1 SEHNR, CDR2 FQNEAQ (reference sequence). This CDR3 is built from 10 residues. This chain's CDR3 is CASSSNEAFF. The CDR3, as DNA: TGTGCCAGCAGCTCGAATGAAGCTTTCTTT. The full variable domain, rest sourced from reference TRBV7-9 and TRBJ1-1, is DTGVSQNPRHKITKRGQNVTFRCDPISEHNRLYWYRQTLGQGPEFLTYFQNEAQLEKSRLLSDRFSAERPKGSFSTLEIQRTEQGDSAMYLCASSSNEAFFGQGTRLTVV.

This rearrangement joins TRBV19 to TRBJ2-3, with TRBD1 as a possible D gene (5 bases). Germline V lookup: CDR1 LNHDA, CDR2 SQIVND (reference sequence). The CDR3 extends over 15 amino acids. With 2 bases removed from V and 0 bases from J, the gap between germline ends came to 9 bases. The CDR3 spells CASSIRGGSTDTQYF. DNA of the CDR3: TGTGCCAGTAGTATAAGGGGTGGAAGCACAGATACGCAGTATTTT.

The V and J genes are TRBV4-3 and TRBJ1-2; 7 nucleotides align to TRBD1. Germline loops: CDR1 LGHNA, CDR2 YSLEER. The CDR3 has 15 residues. Trimming removed 0 bases from V and 5 bases from J; junction bases left unmatched: 6. The CDR3 bases are TGCGCCAGCAGCCAAGACGGGACAGTTTTTTATGGCTACACCTTC. Translating gives CASSQDGTVFYGYTF.

The chain employs TRBV5-6 and TRBJ2-7; tentatively, D is TRBD1 or TRBD2 (7 bases each). Germline CDR1 reads SGHDT; CDR2 reads YYEEEE. V was clipped by 4 bases and J by 3 bases, with 26 bases between them. There are 18 residues in the CDR3. The CDR3 coding sequence is TGTGCCAGCAGCCCGTGGACAGGTAGGGGGGGCCGACGCTACGAGCAGTACTTC. Its translation is CASSPWTGRGGRRYEQYF. Based on the CDR3 plus reference TRBV5-6 and TRBJ2-7, the full variable domain is DAGVTQSPTHLIKTRGQQVTLRCSPKSGHDTVSWYQQALGQGPQFIFQYYEEEERQRGNFPDRFSGHQFPNYSSELNVNALLLGDSALYLCASSPWTGRGGRRYEQYFGPGTRLTVT.

CDR3 coding DNA: TGTGCCAGCACCGTGGGGGGCAGGGTTAATGAAAAACTGTTTTTT. Protein sequence: CASTVGGRVNEKLFF. The chain carries TRBV6-5 and TRBJ1-4; D is perhaps TRBD1 (6 bases). CDR1 and CDR2 from the germline V gene are MNHEY and SVGAGI. V lost 7 bases to trimming and J lost 4 bases, with 16 bases between them. This CDR3 comprises 15 residues.

In this sample, this clone turned up a few times. The chain employs TRBV5-5 and TRBJ1-2; 11 nucleotides line up with TRBD1. Per the germline V gene, CDR1 is SGHKS and CDR2 is YYEKEE (reference sequence). V gave up 0 bases and J gave up 7 bases; unmatched junction bases: 5. The CDR3 totals 15 residues. The CDR3: CASSLGTGGDGGYTF. The DNA for the CDR3 is TGTGCCAGCAGCTTGGGGACAGGGGGCGACGGTGGCTACACCTTC.

The chain joins TRBV19 to TRBJ2-3; 10 positions agree with TRBD2. The V gene's germline CDR1 is LNHDA and CDR2 SQIVND (reference sequence). Germline trimming cut 6 bases from V and 4 bases from J; bases unmatched to any gene: 13. The length of the CDR3 is 17 residues. DNA of the CDR3: TGTGCCAGTAGCTCCTCCCTCAGCGGGGGGGCCCCAGATACGCAGTATTTT. Amino acid sequence: CASSSSLSGGAPDTQYF.

The chain couples TRBV2 to TRBJ2-6; possibly TRBD1 for D (6 bases). The CDR3 totals 15 residues. Germline V gene lookup returns CDR1 SNHLY and CDR2 FYNNEI. V lost 5 bases to trimming and J lost 1 base, with 9 bases between them. CDR3 residues: CASSQGGSGANVLTF. In DNA form, the CDR3 reads TGTGCCAGCAGTCAAGGGGGATCTGGGGCCAACGTCCTGACTTTC.

In this sample, this clone turned up once. The CDR3 region has the DNA TGTGCCAGCAGCGGGTTGGGCCTGAACACCGGGGAGCTGTTTTTT. It specifies CASSGLGLNTGELFF. J is TRBJ2-2 and V is TRBV2; D gene unclear. Per germline, CDR1 SNHLY and CDR2 FYNNEI. The V gene lost 6 bases and the J gene lost 1 base, with 12 bases spanning the gap. The CDR3 sequence is 15 residues long.

The chain employs TRBV5-5 and TRBJ2-3; weak D call: TRBD2 (6 bases). In germline, CDR1 is SGHKS, CDR2 YYEKEE (reference sequence). The CDR3 extends over 13 amino acids. Trimming stripped 6 bases from V and 4 bases from J, with 12 bases between. This CDR3 reads CASKRLEADTQYF. CDR3 in DNA: TGTGCCAGCAAGAGACTAGAGGCAGATACGCAGTATTTT.

This chain links TRBV5-4 with TRBJ2-7; TRBD2 matches at 11 bases. Germline CDR1 SGHNT, CDR2 YYREEE (reference sequence). The CDR3 extends over 16 amino acids. Unmatched junction bases numbered 13, after V lost 4 bases and J lost 7 bases. The CDR3 sequence is CASSPGRLAGGYEQYV. The DNA of the CDR3 is TGTGCCAGCAGCCCTGGTAGGCTAGCGGGAGGTTATGAGCAGTACGTC.

This clone has a handful of counts. This chain joins TRBV19 and TRBJ1-1, with a possible D match to TRBD1 (5 bases). Trimming shortened V by 3 bases and J by 4 bases, and 12 bases separated the two germline ends. The CDR3 totals 14 residues. Germline V CDR1 and CDR2: LNHDA, SQIVND (reference sequence). The CDR3 DNA is TGTGCCAGTAGTATCGAGGGGCGGGCCACTGAAGCTTTCTTT. Its translation: CASSIEGRATEAFF.

This chain uses TRBV7-9 with TRBJ2-1, with 7 positions matching TRBD2. This CDR3 region has 12 residues. Germline V CDR1 and CDR2: SEHNR, FQNEAQ (reference sequence). Germline trimming cut 5 bases from V and 12 bases from J; bases unmatched to any gene: 7. The CDR3 sequence: CASSARLAGQFF. The DNA of the CDR3 is TGTGCCAGCAGCGCCCGACTAGCAGGGCAGTTCTTC.

This chain uses TRBV5-1 with TRBJ1-2; tentative D call: TRBD1 (5 bases). V dropped 3 bases and J dropped 8 bases, with 17 bases sitting between them. This CDR3 contains 14 residues. Germline V CDR1 and CDR2: SGHRS, YFSETQ. CDR3 in amino acids: CASSWDGPTSGYTF. The CDR3 coding sequence is TGCGCCAGCAGCTGGGACGGACCCACCAGCGGCTACACCTTC.